This T cell receptor beta chain was recorded in a study of shared clonotypes between healthy human individuals. Study context: Plates per donor: three CD4 naive, three CD4 memory, two CD8 naive, one CD8 memory. Study outcomes and limitations: When naive CD4 clonotypes were compared across a handful of donors, about 4.8% were shared.

CDR3 size: 13 residues. V was cut by 7 bases and J by 0 bases, with 9 bases left in between. The germline V gene encodes CDR1 SNHLY and CDR2 FYNNEI. Note on this clone: What it binds is unknown.

This table comes from immunoSEQ multiplex PCR, and its TCRdb copy is limited to in-frame clones, with some not included. The sample lists about 1.5 million clones; more than 95% were seen once. The V and J genes are TRBV2 and TRBJ1-1, with TRBD1 as a possible D gene (6 bases). The TCR sequence derives from a man under 40 in good health. Source material: naive CD4+ T cells sorted from blood. The subset denotes: CD45RA+ positively selected. For the CDR3, the DNA is TGTGCCAGCACACAGGGTATGAACACTGAAGCTTTCTTT. Protein sequence: CASTQGMNTEAFF.